This is a list of T cell receptor beta chains from one sample in a study of CD8+ T cells in alopecia areata. Profiled with immunoSEQ multiplex PCR; TCRdb holds only in-frame clones, not every one. Found here are 200,000 to 250,000 clones, 50% to 60% of them singletons; the top ten hold roughly 0.47%. Sample: CD4+ T cells sorted from blood, taken at week 0. All receptors derive from a human donor with alopecia areata. The CDR3 runs from the conserved cysteine through the conserved F or W. The D gene is left open where the match is weak. Clone size, where shown, is once, few, many, or a class for clones that have expanded.

>-|TRBJ2-1|TRBV30|few
TGTGCCTGGAGCGGGACGGTAAAGTTCTTC
CAWSGTVKFF
>-|TRBJ1-1|TRBV5-1|once
TGCGCCAGCAGCTTGGTGCCCATCGGGACTGAAGCTTTCTTT
CASSLVPIGTEAFF
>-|TRBJ1-3|TRBV30|-
TGTGCCTGGAGGATGGGCTCTGGAAACACCATATATTTT
CAWRMGSGNTIYF
>-|TRBJ2-6|TRBV7-3|-
TGTGCCAGCAGCTCCCGGACGTCCTCTGGGGCCAACGTCCTGACTTTC
CASSSRTSSGANVLTF
>-|TRBJ1-4|TRBV2|-
TGTGCCAGCAGTGAAGCTCAAACGCGACGGGAAAAACTGTTTTTT
CASSEAQTRREKLFF
>TRBD1|TRBJ2-3|TRBV7-3|once
TGTGCCAGCAGCCCAACGAAGACAGGGGCGCAGTATTTT
CASSPTKTGAQYF
>-|TRBJ2-3|TRBV7-8|-
TGTGCCAGCAGCTTAGTTTGGATCGCGGGGACAGATACGCAGTATTTT
CASSLVWIAGTDTQYF
>-|TRBJ2-3|TRBV5-1|few
TGCGCCAGCAGCTTGGCGGCTAGAGGCACAGATACGCAGTATTTT
CASSLAARGTDTQYF
>TRBD1|TRBJ1-1|TRBV30|few
TGTGCCTGGAGACCACCCGACAGGGCGAACACTGAAGCTTTCTTT
CAWRPPDRANTEAFF
>TRBD2|TRBJ2-1|TRBV5-1|few
TGCGCCAGCAGCTTGGTGACTAGCGGGGGTGACAATGAGCAGTTCTTC
CASSLVTSGGDNEQFF
>-|TRBJ1-2|TRBV5-1|-
TGCGCCAGCAGCTTGGGGCAGGGCCACTATGGCTACACCTTC
CASSLGQGHYGYTF
>-|TRBJ1-1|TRBV6-1|-
TGTGCCAGCAGTGAAGGCAGGGGCCGGAACACTGAAGCTTTCTTT
CASSEGRGRNTEAFF
>-|TRBJ1-1|TRBV29-1|-
TGCAGCTCCACCCGGGACCCATCAGCTTTCTTT
CSSTRDPSAFF
>-|TRBJ2-1|TRBV29-1|-
TGCAGCGTTGAGTATAAGGGTTGGGGGGACTCCTACAATGAGCAGTTCTTC
CSVEYKGWGDSYNEQFF
>-|TRBJ1-2|TRBV29-1|-
TGCAGCGTCGACGGACCTAACTATGGCTACACCTTC
CSVDGPNYGYTF
>-|TRBJ2-5|TRBV29-1|few
TGCAGCGTCGGGAACAAACAGGGTGGAGGAGAGACCCAGTACTTC
CSVGNKQGGGETQYF
>TRBD1|TRBJ1-2|TRBV9|few
TGTGCCAGCAGCGCACAGGGGCGCTATGGCTACACCTTC
CASSAQGRYGYTF
>TRBD2|TRBJ2-7|TRBV14|-
TGTGCCAGCAGCCCCGGCGCCCTAGCGGATAAAGCCTACGAGCAGTACTTC
CASSPGALADKAYEQYF
>-|TRBJ1-1|TRBV19|few
TGTGCCAGTCGTCTGGCCGGGAACACTGAAGCTTTCTTT
CASRLAGNTEAFF
>TRBD2|TRBJ2-1|TRBV7-9|once
TGTGCCAGCAGGCGGGGGTACAATGAGCAGTTCTTC
CASRRGYNEQFF
>-|TRBJ2-3|TRBV29-1|few
TGCAGCGTTGATCGACTAGACGGTACGCAGTATTTT
CSVDRLDGTQYF
>-|TRBJ2-5|TRBV7-9|few
TGTGCCAGCACCACCTCCCTAGAGACCCAGTACTTC
CASTTSLETQYF
>-|TRBJ2-3|TRBV25-1|few
TGTGCCAGCAGTGAGGACCTAGGGCAGCTCACAGATACGCAGTATTTT
CASSEDLGQLTDTQYF
>-|TRBJ2-4|TRBV27|-
TGTGCCAGCAGTTTACGACAGACGGACATTCAGTACTTC
CASSLRQTDIQYF
>-|TRBJ1-1|TRBV29-1|-
TGCAGCGTTGAAGTTGGCAGAAAAGGGGCTGAAGCTTTCTTT
CSVEVGRKGAEAFF
>-|TRBJ1-1|TRBV7-8|few
TGTGCCAGCAGCTTTAAGCAGGGTATCATGAACACTGAAGCTTTCTTT
CASSFKQGIMNTEAFF
>-|TRBJ1-6|TRBV7-9|few
TGTGCCAGCAGTAATTTAGGGGTTGAGTCACCCCTCCACTTT
CASSNLGVESPLHF
>TRBD2|TRBJ2-3|TRBV5-4|-
TGTGCCAGCACCCATGGCGGGGGGACAATTGCCAGCACAGATACGCAGTATTTT
CASTHGGGTIASTDTQYF
>TRBD2|TRBJ2-3|TRBV29-1|-
TGCAGCGTTGGAGCCGGACTAGCGGGAGACACAGATACGCAGTATTTT
CSVGAGLAGDTDTQYF
>TRBD2|TRBJ2-3|TRBV29-1|-
TGCAGCGTTGCGCCGGGACTAGAGTTTGGAACGCAGTATTTT
CSVAPGLEFGTQYF
>-|TRBJ1-6|TRBV27|few
TGTGCCAGCAAACCCACGGGGGGGCGTTCACCCCTCCACTTT
CASKPTGGRSPLHF
>-|TRBJ2-5|TRBV6-5|-
TGTGCCAGCAAGCGGTCCAACCAAGAGACCCAGTACTTC
CASKRSNQETQYF
>TRBD1|TRBJ1-1|TRBV4-1|once
TGCGCCAGCAGCCAAGGCCTCTACAGGGGTCGACAGATGAACACTGAAGCTTTCTTT
CASSQGLYRGRQMNTEAFF
>TRBD2|TRBJ2-7|TRBV27|-
TGTGCCAGCTCGGGGGGACTACTCTACGAGCAGTACTTC
CASSGGLLYEQYF
>TRBD2|TRBJ2-3|TRBV9|-
TGTGCCAGCAGCGTAGCGGGGACTAGCGGAACCTCAAGGGATACGCAGTATTTT
CASSVAGTSGTSRDTQYF
>-|TRBJ1-1|TRBV19|few
TGTGCCAGTCAGGGACGGGATACTGAAGCTTTCTTT
CASQGRDTEAFF
>-|TRBJ1-6|TRBV6-5|-
TGTGCCAGCAGTTGGGACAACGCGAATTCACCCCTCCACTTT
CASSWDNANSPLHF
>-|TRBJ1-3|TRBV29-1|-
TGCAGCGTTTCGGTCGGGAACTCTGGAAACACCATATATTTT
CSVSVGNSGNTIYF
>-|TRBJ1-1|TRBV5-1|-
TGCGCCAGCAGCTTGAGTGGTGGACGGGACACTGAAGCTTTCTTT
CASSLSGGRDTEAFF
>-|TRBJ1-5|TRBV30|-
TGTGCCTGGAGAAGGGGCCCCGATCAGCCCCAGCATTTT
CAWRRGPDQPQHF
>-|TRBJ1-5|TRBV7-8|-
TGTGCCAGCAGCTTAGCGAGGGTCCTGAGCGGGCAGCCCCAGCATTTT
CASSLARVLSGQPQHF
>-|TRBJ1-5|TRBV5-1|few
TGCGCCAGCAGCTTGGCCCCCAATCAGCCCCAGCATTTT
CASSLAPNQPQHF
>TRBD2|TRBJ2-1|TRBV19|few
TGTGCCAGTAGTTTACTAGCGGGCCGCTACCACAATGAGCAGTTCTTC
CASSLLAGRYHNEQFF
>TRBD1|TRBJ2-1|TRBV5-4|-
TGTGCCAGCAGCGGACGGACAGGGAGCTCCTACAATGAGCAGTTCTTC
CASSGRTGSSYNEQFF
>-|TRBJ2-7|TRBV2|few
TGTGCCAGCAAACCGGGACCGATGCACGAGCAGTACTTC
CASKPGPMHEQYF
>TRBD2|TRBJ2-1|TRBV7-3|-
TGTGCCAGCAGCCCCTCCGGACTAGCGGGTTTGAGAGAGCAGTTCTTC
CASSPSGLAGLREQFF
>TRBD2|TRBJ2-3|TRBV29-1|-
TGCAGCGTAGCACCCCGGTTTGACCTAGCGGGGGGCGGCAGGGGAACGCAGTATTTT
CSVAPRFDLAGGGRGTQYF
>-|TRBJ1-5|TRBV30|once
TGTGCCTGGAGTGTAGGGAGGGATCAGCCCCAGCATTTT
CAWSVGRDQPQHF
>-|TRBJ2-1|TRBV19|-
TGTGCCAGTAAGACTAGTAGTATCTCCTACAATGAGCAGTTCTTC
CASKTSSISYNEQFF
>-|TRBJ1-1|TRBV5-1|-
TGCGCCAGCAGCACCAGGACTCTGAACACTGAAGCTTTCTTT
CASSTRTLNTEAFF
>-|TRBJ1-2|TRBV18|few
TGTGCCAGCTCACCAGCGTCCCGGGGCTATGGCTACACCTTC
CASSPASRGYGYTF
>-|TRBJ2-3|TRBV7-3|-
TGTGCCAGCAGCGCTGACTATGGCAGCTCTACGCAGTATTTT
CASSADYGSSTQYF
>-|TRBJ2-1|TRBV27|-
TGTGCCAGCAAATGGTGGAGGAGAGACAATGAGCAGTTCTTC
CASKWWRRDNEQFF
>-|TRBJ1-4|TRBV30|-
TGTGCCTGGCGTGCTTGGCTTAATGAAAAACTGTTTTTT
CAWRAWLNEKLFF